The rows below give T cell receptor beta chains drawn from one sample of a study of cytomegalovirus exposure and HLA in healthy donors. Repertoires were generated with immunoSEQ multiplex PCR, while TCRdb's copy carries only in-frame clones and drops some. The sample has approximately 260,000 clones; 86% are singletons. The specimen sequenced was PBMCs. Source of these receptors: a young woman in good health and CMV-seropositive. The CDR3 runs from the conserved cysteine through the conserved F or W. The D gene is left open where the match is weak. Clone sizes are given selectively: once, few, many, or a class where the clone is expanded.

abundance: -
v_gene: TRBV11-2
d_gene: TRBD1
j_gene: TRBJ1-3
CDR3nt: TGTGCCAGCAGCTTACGGGGACAGGGGGACACCATATATTTT
CDR3aa: CASSLRGQGDTIYF

abundance: -
v_gene: TRBV7-6
d_gene: -
j_gene: TRBJ2-7
CDR3nt: TGTGCCAGCAGCTTAGTTTCGGCAGCGGACGAGCAGTACTTC
CDR3aa: CASSLVSAADEQYF

abundance: few
v_gene: TRBV25-1
d_gene: -
j_gene: TRBJ2-1
CDR3nt: TGTGCCAGCAGTGTATACAATGAGCAGTTCTTC
CDR3aa: CASSVYNEQFF

abundance: few
v_gene: TRBV25-1
d_gene: -
j_gene: TRBJ1-1
CDR3nt: TGTGCCAGCAGTGAATACCCTGAGGGCACTGAAGCTTTCTTT
CDR3aa: CASSEYPEGTEAFF

abundance: -
v_gene: TRBV9
d_gene: TRBD2
j_gene: TRBJ2-3
CDR3nt: TGTGCCAGCAGCATGGGACTAGCGGGAGGCGTGATTGAAGATACGCAGTATTTT
CDR3aa: CASSMGLAGGVIEDTQYF

abundance: -
v_gene: TRBV6-1
d_gene: TRBD1
j_gene: TRBJ2-3
CDR3nt: TGTGCCAGCAGTGAACAGACAGGGATCACAGATACGCAGTATTTT
CDR3aa: CASSEQTGITDTQYF

abundance: -
v_gene: TRBV27
d_gene: TRBD1
j_gene: TRBJ2-3
CDR3nt: TGTGCCAGCAGGGGGACAGGGAGAGGACCAGATACGCAGTATTTT
CDR3aa: CASRGTGRGPDTQYF

abundance: -
v_gene: TRBV7-2
d_gene: TRBD1
j_gene: TRBJ1-2
CDR3nt: TGTGCCAGCAGCTCCATTTCTACAGGGGGCGTTTATGGCTACACCTTC
CDR3aa: CASSSISTGGVYGYTF

abundance: -
v_gene: TRBV6-6
d_gene: -
j_gene: TRBJ2-7
CDR3nt: TGTGCCAGCAGTTACTCGGTCTACGGGTACTACGAGCAGTACTTC
CDR3aa: CASSYSVYGYYEQYF

abundance: once
v_gene: TRBV30
d_gene: -
j_gene: TRBJ1-4
CDR3nt: TGTGCCTGGAGTTGGGGCGAAAAACTGTTTTTT
CDR3aa: CAWSWGEKLFF

abundance: few
v_gene: TRBV6-6
d_gene: TRBD1
j_gene: TRBJ1-2
CDR3nt: TGTGCCAGCAGAACAACCGGGGACAGGGGAAAGGATGGCTACACCTTC
CDR3aa: CASRTTGDRGKDGYTF

abundance: -
v_gene: TRBV18
d_gene: -
j_gene: TRBJ1-2
CDR3nt: TGTGCCAGCTCACAGCGGGACGGACCTTCCTATGGCTACACCTTC
CDR3aa: CASSQRDGPSYGYTF

abundance: -
v_gene: TRBV19
d_gene: -
j_gene: TRBJ2-5
CDR3nt: TGTGCCAGTAGTATAGGTCCCAGGGGAGAGACCCAGTACTTC
CDR3aa: CASSIGPRGETQYF

abundance: -
v_gene: TRBV2
d_gene: TRBD2
j_gene: TRBJ2-1
CDR3nt: TGTGCCAGCAGTGAAGCGCTGGCTAGCGGGGCCTATGAGCAGTTCTTC
CDR3aa: CASSEALASGAYEQFF

abundance: -
v_gene: TRBV14
d_gene: -
j_gene: TRBJ1-2
CDR3nt: TGTGCCAGCAGCAAGGTACCAGGCTATGGCTACACCTTC
CDR3aa: CASSKVPGYGYTF

abundance: -
v_gene: TRBV6-5
d_gene: -
j_gene: TRBJ2-2
CDR3nt: TGTGCCAGCAGTTACCGTCAGGCGAACACCGGGGAGCTGTTTTTT
CDR3aa: CASSYRQANTGELFF

abundance: -
v_gene: TRBV30
d_gene: -
j_gene: TRBJ2-6
CDR3nt: TGTGCCTGGATTCCTGTCAACGGGGGAGGTGGGGCCAACGTCCTGACTTTC
CDR3aa: CAWIPVNGGGGANVLTF

abundance: -
v_gene: TRBV5-4
d_gene: TRBD2
j_gene: TRBJ2-1
CDR3nt: TGTGCCAGCAGCTGGGGACTAGACTCCTACAATGAGCAGTTCTTC
CDR3aa: CASSWGLDSYNEQFF

abundance: -
v_gene: TRBV6-6
d_gene: TRBD2
j_gene: TRBJ2-7
CDR3nt: TGTGCCAGCAGTACCTTAGCGGGAGTGTCTGGCGAGCAGTACTTC
CDR3aa: CASSTLAGVSGEQYF

abundance: -
v_gene: TRBV19
d_gene: TRBD1
j_gene: TRBJ2-7
CDR3nt: TGTGCCAGTACCCCGGACAGGGATACCACCTACGAGCAGTACTTC
CDR3aa: CASTPDRDTTYEQYF

abundance: -
v_gene: TRBV5-1
d_gene: TRBD2
j_gene: TRBJ2-7
CDR3nt: TGCGCCAGCAGCCCGTCGGAAACGGGGGGGTACGAGCAGTACTTC
CDR3aa: CASSPSETGGYEQYF

abundance: -
v_gene: TRBV10-2
d_gene: TRBD1
j_gene: TRBJ1-5
CDR3nt: TGCGCCAGCAGTGAGTCGACAGGGGTTAGCAATCAGCCCCAGCATTTT
CDR3aa: CASSESTGVSNQPQHF

abundance: -
v_gene: TRBV5-4
d_gene: -
j_gene: TRBJ1-2
CDR3nt: TGTGCCAGCAGCTTGCAGGGTGACTATGGCTACACCTTC
CDR3aa: CASSLQGDYGYTF

abundance: -
v_gene: TRBV27
d_gene: -
j_gene: TRBJ2-5
CDR3nt: TGTGCCAGCAGTCGGAACAGTGGACAAGAGACCCAGTACTTC
CDR3aa: CASSRNSGQETQYF

abundance: -
v_gene: TRBV13
d_gene: -
j_gene: TRBJ1-1
CDR3nt: TGTGCCAGCAGCTTGGCGGGACCTAACACTGAAGCTTTCTTT
CDR3aa: CASSLAGPNTEAFF

abundance: -
v_gene: TRBV11-1
d_gene: TRBD2
j_gene: TRBJ2-7
CDR3nt: TGTGCCAGCAGCTTAACGCTAGCGGGACCCTCCTACGAGCAGTACTTC
CDR3aa: CASSLTLAGPSYEQYF

abundance: -
v_gene: TRBV9
d_gene: -
j_gene: TRBJ2-3
CDR3nt: TGTGCCAGCAGCTCCGACAGCCACAATACGCAGTATTTT
CDR3aa: CASSSDSHNTQYF

abundance: -
v_gene: TRBV28
d_gene: -
j_gene: TRBJ1-5
CDR3nt: TGTGCCAGCAGTCCCAGGTTATCGGTCAGCCCCCAGCATTTT
CDR3aa: CASSPRLSVSPQHF